Listed below are T cell receptor beta chains from one sample, sequenced in a study of spatial heterogeneity in lung cancer. TCRdb reprocessed the 5' RACE reads with MiXCR, giving one entry per CDR3 protein. This sample has roughly 48,000 distinct CDR3 sequences; under 6% occur once, and the top ten carry 11%. The source was PBMCs, collected at surgery. These receptors all stem from a male donor with early-stage non-small cell lung cancer. CDR3s include the opening cysteine and the closing phenylalanine or tryptophan. Fields, in order: clone size, D gene, CDR3 length, V gene, J gene, CDR3 DNA, CDR3 protein. A D gene is named only where the DNA matches it firmly. Clone size is stated in some rows and not others, as once, few, many or a class when expanded.

many	TRBD1	15	TRBV6-2/TRBV6-3	TRBJ1-1	TGTGCCAGCAGCGAACAGGGGACAAGGTACACTGAAGCTTTCTTT	CASSEQGTRYTEAFF
few	TRBD1	15	TRBV5-4	TRBJ1-1	TGTGCCAGCAGCACCTTACAGGGGGTGTATACTGAAGCTTTCTTT	CASSTLQGVYTEAFF
many	TRBD2	15	TRBV28	TRBJ2-1	TGTGCCAGCAGTCGGGGGGGAGGCTCCTACAATGAGCAGTTCTTC	CASSRGGGSYNEQFF
many	NA	14	TRBV5-4	TRBJ1-1	TGTGCCAGCAGCTTGACAGCGACGGACACTGAAGCTTTCTTT	CASSLTATDTEAFF
few	NA	14	TRBV12-3/TRBV12-4	TRBJ1-1	TGTGCCAGCAGTTTAGCACAGGGTGTCACTGAAGCTTTCTTT	CASSLAQGVTEAFF
NA	NA	12	TRBV2	TRBJ2-3	TGTGCCAGCAGTTTTCTGGAGGATACGCAGTATTTT	CASSFLEDTQYF
many	NA	12	TRBV7-9	TRBJ2-1	TGTGCCAGCAGCTTAGCGGAGTCTTTGCAGTTCTTC	CASSLAESLQFF
few	TRBD1	14	TRBV20-1	TRBJ2-7	TGCAGTGCTAGATCAAACCGGGACAGGGTCGAGCAGTACTTC	CSARSNRDRVEQYF
few	NA	14	TRBV20-1	TRBJ2-3	TGCAGTGCTAGAGATCACTCGAACACAGATACGCAGTATTTT	CSARDHSNTDTQYF
many	TRBD2	10	TRBV29-1	TRBJ2-5	TGCAGCGTTGAAACTAGCGGCGTACACTTC	CSVETSGVHF
many	NA	11	TRBV6-5	TRBJ2-3	TGTGCCAGCCAGGGAACAGATACGCAGTATTTT	CASQGTDTQYF
NA	NA	13	TRBV5-4	TRBJ2-7	TGTGCCAGCAGCTTGGACAGAACCTACGAGCAGTACTTC	CASSLDRTYEQYF
many	NA	15	TRBV12-3/TRBV12-4	TRBJ2-2	TGTGCCAGCAGTTTTAAATCCGGATACACCGGGGAGCTGTTTTTT	CASSFKSGYTGELFF
NA	NA	15	TRBV5-4	TRBJ1-2	TGTGCCAGCAGCTTGGGGGCGGCCAGGGCCCATGGCTACACCTTC	CASSLGAARAHGYTF
many	NA	12	TRBV12-3/TRBV12-4	TRBJ2-1	TGTGCCAGCAGTTTCAGCGGGAATGAGCAGTTCTTC	CASSFSGNEQFF
many	NA	14	TRBV27	TRBJ2-1	TGTGCCAGCAGTTCACAGGACTCCTACAATGAGCAGTTCTTC	CASSSQDSYNEQFF
once	NA	15	TRBV28	TRBJ2-2	TGTGCCAGCAGTTTCTTCGGGCTGAACACCGGGGAGCTGTTTTTT	CASSFFGLNTGELFF
medium-sized	TRBD2	20	TRBV4-1	TRBJ2-2	TGCGCCAGCAGCCAAGATTTAACTAGCGGCCGCAGGCGGAACACCGGGGAGCTGTTTTTT	CASSQDLTSGRRRNTGELFF
many	NA	15	TRBV9	TRBJ2-5	TGTGCCAGCAGCGTAGTGGGGGGCGCGGGAGAGACCCAGTACTTC	CASSVVGGAGETQYF
many	NA	13	TRBV12-3/TRBV12-4	TRBJ2-6	TGTGCCAGCAGTGACTCTGGGGCCAACGTCCTGACTTTC	CASSDSGANVLTF
many	NA	14	TRBV6-2/TRBV6-3	TRBJ2-3	TGTGCCAGCAGTTACTCAAATGGGGCAGATACGCAGTATTTT	CASSYSNGADTQYF
NA	NA	18	TRBV10-2	TRBJ2-6	TGCGCCAGCAGTGACCTCTTAGGCAGACACTCTGGGGCCAACGTCCTGACTTTC	CASSDLLGRHSGANVLTF
few	NA	14	TRBV5-1	TRBJ2-1	TGCGCCAGCTGCCTGCCCGGCTACTACAATGAGCAGTTCTTC	CASCLPGYYNEQFF
few	NA	17	TRBV27	TRBJ2-3	TGTGCCAGCAGTTTATCAGTGAGCGCCTTAAGCACAGATACGCAGTATTTT	CASSLSVSALSTDTQYF
many	TRBD1	16	TRBV5-1	TRBJ2-2	TGCGCCAGCAGCTCGGACAGGGGCTCCCCCACCGGGGAGCTGTTTTTT	CASSSDRGSPTGELFF
many	TRBD1	16	TRBV5-1	TRBJ2-5	TGCGCCAGCAGCCGCCAGGTTGGGACAGACCAAGAGACCCAGTACTTC	CASSRQVGTDQETQYF
many	NA	16	TRBV5-1	TRBJ2-5	TGCGCCAGCAGCCCCGGGAACACCGGGTGGAGGGAGACCCAGTACTTC	CASSPGNTGWRETQYF
few	NA	15	TRBV7-2	TRBJ2-3	TGTGCCAGCAGCCCGGGGCCAAGGGGCACAGATACGCAGTATTTT	CASSPGPRGTDTQYF
many	NA	13	TRBV10-3	TRBJ1-2	TGTGCCATCAGTGAGTCTGACGGGATCCGCTACACCTTC	CAISESDGIRYTF
many	TRBD1	13	TRBV2	TRBJ2-7	TGTGCCAGCAGGGAAGGGGGCCCCTACGAGCAGTACTTC	CASREGGPYEQYF
many	TRBD1	15	TRBV6-2/TRBV6-3	TRBJ1-6	TGTGCCAGCAGTTACCGGGGACAGGGCTCTTCACCCCTCCACTTT	CASSYRGQGSSPLHF
many	NA	16	TRBV25-1	TRBJ2-7	TGTGCCAGCAGTGCCCGGGGAGGCGAAAGGGCCTACGAGCAGTACTTC	CASSARGGERAYEQYF
many	TRBD2	16	TRBV5-1	TRBJ2-2	TGCGCCAGCAGCCCCCCTAGCGGGAGAGGATCCGGGGAGCTGTTTTTT	CASSPPSGRGSGELFF